This T cell receptor (beta chain) is drawn from a study of CD8 T cells in Susac syndrome. V was trimmed by 2 bases and J by 8 bases, leaving 22 bases between them. In germline, CDR1 is DFQATT, CDR2 SNEGSKA (reference sequence). This CDR3 has 17 amino acids. The patients who served as multiple sclerosis controls were treatment-naive and had stable or active relapsing-remitting disease that fulfilled the revised McDonald criteria. Bulk CD8+ and CD4+ cells came from magnetic negative isolation; CD8+ TEMRA by FACS. Random hexamers were used to reverse transcribe the RNA input (0.5 to 1 ug). TCRdb re-called the immunoSEQ multiplex PCR reads through MiXCR, storing one row per CDR3 protein. The data hold 150,000 or so distinct CDR3 sequences, with approximately 96% observed a single time.

The receptor was derived from a human donor with multiple sclerosis. The specimen sequenced was CD8+ T cells from PBMCs. V and J are TRBV20-1 and TRBJ1-6, with a possible D match to TRBD1 (5 bases). The CDR3 coding sequence is TGCAGTGCTAGAAAGCCCCGGGACGGCCCGGAGGATTCACCCCTCCACTTT. Translated: CSARKPRDGPEDSPLHF.